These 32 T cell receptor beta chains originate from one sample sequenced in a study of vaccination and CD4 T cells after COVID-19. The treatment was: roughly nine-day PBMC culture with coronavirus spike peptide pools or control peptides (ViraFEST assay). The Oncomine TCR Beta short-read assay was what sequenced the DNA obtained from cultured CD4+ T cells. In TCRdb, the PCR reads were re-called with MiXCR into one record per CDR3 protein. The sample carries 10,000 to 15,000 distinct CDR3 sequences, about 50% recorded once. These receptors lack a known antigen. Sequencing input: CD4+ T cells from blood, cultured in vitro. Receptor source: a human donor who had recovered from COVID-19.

In DNA, the CDR3 is TGTGCCAGCAGGACAGGGGGCACGGGGGCCAAAAACATTCAGTACTTC. Amino acids: CASRTGGTGAKNIQYF. The chain uses TRBV2 and TRBJ2-4, with 10 bases matching TRBD1. Germline values: CDR1 SNHLY, CDR2 FYNNEI. This CDR3 region has 16 residues. The V and J ends lost 6 bases and 1 base, in that order; junction bases with no gene match: 6. Full variable domain (outside the CDR3, taken from reference TRBV2 and TRBJ2-4): EPEVTQTPSHQVTQMGQEVILRCVPISNHLYFYWYRQILGQKVEFLVSFYNNEISEKSEIFDDQFSVERPDGSNFTLKIRSTKLEDSAMYFCASRTGGTGAKNIQYFGAGTRLSVL.

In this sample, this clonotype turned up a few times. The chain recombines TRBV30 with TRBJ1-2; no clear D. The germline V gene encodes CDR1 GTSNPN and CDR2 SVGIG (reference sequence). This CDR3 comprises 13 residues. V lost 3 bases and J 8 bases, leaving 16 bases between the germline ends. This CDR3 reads CAWRAWADNGYTF. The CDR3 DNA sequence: TGTGCCTGGAGGGCTTGGGCGGATAACGGCTACACCTTC.

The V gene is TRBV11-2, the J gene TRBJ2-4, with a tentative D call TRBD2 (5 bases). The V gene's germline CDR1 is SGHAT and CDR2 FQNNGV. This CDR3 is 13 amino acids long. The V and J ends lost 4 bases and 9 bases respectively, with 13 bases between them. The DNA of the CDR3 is TGTGCCAGCAGCTCCGGGGAAAAAGGCATTCAGTACTTC. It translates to CASSSGEKGIQYF.

This CDR3 reads CSVDARGNYGYTF. The CDR3 DNA reads TGCAGCGTTGATGCCAGGGGTAACTATGGCTACACCTTC. V and J are TRBV29-1 and TRBJ1-2, with a weak D call TRBD1 (6 bases). The V end lost 3 bases, the J end lost 1 base, and 9 bases lay between the germline ends. Per the germline V gene, CDR1 is SQVTM and CDR2 is ANQGSEA. The CDR3 has 13 residues.

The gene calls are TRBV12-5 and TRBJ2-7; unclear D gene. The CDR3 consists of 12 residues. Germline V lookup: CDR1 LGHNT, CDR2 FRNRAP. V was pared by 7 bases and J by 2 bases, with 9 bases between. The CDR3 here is CASAEVTYEQYF. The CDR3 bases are TGTGCTAGTGCCGAGGTTACCTACGAGCAGTACTTC.

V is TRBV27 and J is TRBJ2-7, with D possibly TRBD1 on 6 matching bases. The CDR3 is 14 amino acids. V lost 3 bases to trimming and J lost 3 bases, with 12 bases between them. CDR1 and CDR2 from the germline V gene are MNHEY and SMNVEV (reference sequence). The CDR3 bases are TGTGCCAGCAGTTTGTTACAGGGTAACTACGAGCAGTACTTC. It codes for CASSLLQGNYEQYF.

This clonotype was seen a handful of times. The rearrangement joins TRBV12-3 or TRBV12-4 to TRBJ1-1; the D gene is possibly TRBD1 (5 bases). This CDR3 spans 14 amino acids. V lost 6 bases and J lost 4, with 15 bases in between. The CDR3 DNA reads TGTGCCAGCAGATTTGCAGGGCTCAGCACTGAAGCTTTCTTT. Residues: CASRFAGLSTEAFF.

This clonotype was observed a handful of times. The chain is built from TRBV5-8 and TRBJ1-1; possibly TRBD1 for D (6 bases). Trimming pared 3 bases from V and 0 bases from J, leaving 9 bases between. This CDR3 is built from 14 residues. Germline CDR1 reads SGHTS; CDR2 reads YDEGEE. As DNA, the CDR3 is TGTGCCAGCAGCTCAGGGGTGCTGAACACTGAAGCTTTCTTT. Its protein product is CASSSGVLNTEAFF. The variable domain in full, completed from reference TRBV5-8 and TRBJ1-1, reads EAGVTQSPTHLIKTRGQQATLRCSPISGHTSVYWYQQALGLGLQFLLWYDEGEERNRGNFPPRFSGRQFPNYSSELNVNALELEDSALYLCASSSGVLNTEAFFGQGTRLTVV.

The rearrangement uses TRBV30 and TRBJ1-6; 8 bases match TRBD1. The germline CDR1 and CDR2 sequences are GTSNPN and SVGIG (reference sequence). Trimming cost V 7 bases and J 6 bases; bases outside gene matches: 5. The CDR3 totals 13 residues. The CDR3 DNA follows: TGTGCCTTATCTGGACAGGGTAATTCACCCCTCCACTTT. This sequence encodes CALSGQGNSPLHF.

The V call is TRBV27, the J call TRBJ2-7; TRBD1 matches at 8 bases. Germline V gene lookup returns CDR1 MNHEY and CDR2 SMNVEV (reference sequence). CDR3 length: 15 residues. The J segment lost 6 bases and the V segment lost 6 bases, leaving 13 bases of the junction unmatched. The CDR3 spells CASSIWSDRGSEQYF. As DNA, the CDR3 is TGTGCCAGCAGCATATGGAGCGACAGGGGTAGCGAGCAGTACTTC.

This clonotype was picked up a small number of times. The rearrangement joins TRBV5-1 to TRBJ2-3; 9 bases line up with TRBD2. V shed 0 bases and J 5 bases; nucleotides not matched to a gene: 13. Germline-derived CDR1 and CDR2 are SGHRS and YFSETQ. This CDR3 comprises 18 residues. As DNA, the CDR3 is TGCGCCAGCAGCTTGGCCGGGATGGCGGGGGGGCCGGTAGATACGCAGTATTTT. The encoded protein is CASSLAGMAGGPVDTQYF. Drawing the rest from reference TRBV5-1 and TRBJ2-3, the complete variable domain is KAGVTQTPRYLIKTRGQQVTLSCSPISGHRSVSWYQQTPGQGLQFLFEYFSETQRNKGNFPGRFSGRQFSNSRSEMNVSTLELGDSALYLCASSLAGMAGGPVDTQYFGPGTRLTVL.

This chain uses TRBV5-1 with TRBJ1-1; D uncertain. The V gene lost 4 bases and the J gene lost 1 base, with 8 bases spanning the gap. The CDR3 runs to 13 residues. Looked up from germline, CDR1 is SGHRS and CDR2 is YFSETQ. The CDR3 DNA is TGCGCCAGCAGCAAGACTGCGAACACTGAAGCTTTCTTT. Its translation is CASSKTANTEAFF.

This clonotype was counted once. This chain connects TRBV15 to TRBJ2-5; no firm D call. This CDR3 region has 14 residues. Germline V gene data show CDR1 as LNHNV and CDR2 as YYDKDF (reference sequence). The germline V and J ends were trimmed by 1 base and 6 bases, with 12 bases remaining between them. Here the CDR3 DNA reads TGTGCCACCAGCAGAGGAAGGGATGGAAAGACCCAGTACTTC. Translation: CATSRGRDGKTQYF.

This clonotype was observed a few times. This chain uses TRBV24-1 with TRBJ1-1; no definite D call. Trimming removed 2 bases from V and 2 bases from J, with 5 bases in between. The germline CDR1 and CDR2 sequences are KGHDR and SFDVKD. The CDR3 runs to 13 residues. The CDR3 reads CATSDSYNTEAFF. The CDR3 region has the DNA TGTGCCACCAGTGATTCGTACAACACTGAAGCTTTCTTT.

The CDR3 reads CASSLGPEPDTQYF. The CDR3 region has the DNA TGTGCCAGCAGTTTAGGTCCCGAGCCAGATACGCAGTATTTT. The chain links TRBV12-3 or TRBV12-4 to TRBJ2-3; D is unclear. CDR3 length: 14 residues. The germline V and J ends were trimmed by 1 base and 4 bases, with 9 bases remaining between them.

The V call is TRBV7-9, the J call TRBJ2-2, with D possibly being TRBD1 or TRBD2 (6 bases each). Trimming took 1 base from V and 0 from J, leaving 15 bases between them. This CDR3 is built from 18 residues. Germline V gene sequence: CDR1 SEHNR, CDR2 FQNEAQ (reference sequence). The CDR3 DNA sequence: TGTGCCAGCAGCTTAGGGACGTGGAGGGACACGAACACCGGGGAGCTGTTTTTT. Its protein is CASSLGTWRDTNTGELFF.

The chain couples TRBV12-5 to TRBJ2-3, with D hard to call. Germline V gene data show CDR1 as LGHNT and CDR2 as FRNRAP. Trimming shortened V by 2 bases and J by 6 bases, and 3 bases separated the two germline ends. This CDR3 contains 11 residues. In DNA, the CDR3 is TGTGCTAGTGGTTTGTTGGATACGCAGTATTTT. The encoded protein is CASGLLDTQYF.

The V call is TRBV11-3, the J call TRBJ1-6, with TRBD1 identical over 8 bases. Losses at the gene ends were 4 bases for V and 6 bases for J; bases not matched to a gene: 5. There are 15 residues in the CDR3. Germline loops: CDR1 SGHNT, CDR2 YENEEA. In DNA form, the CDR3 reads TGTGCCAGCAGCTCCTCACAGGGGGGTAATTCACCCCTCCACTTT. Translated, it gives CASSSSQGGNSPLHF.

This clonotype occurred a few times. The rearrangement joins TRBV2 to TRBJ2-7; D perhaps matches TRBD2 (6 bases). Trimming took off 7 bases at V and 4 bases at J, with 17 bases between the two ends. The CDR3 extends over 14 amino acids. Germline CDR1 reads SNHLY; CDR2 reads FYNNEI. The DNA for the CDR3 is TGTGCCAGCACCCGGGAGCAGGGAGCGTACGAGCAGTACTTC. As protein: CASTREQGAYEQYF.

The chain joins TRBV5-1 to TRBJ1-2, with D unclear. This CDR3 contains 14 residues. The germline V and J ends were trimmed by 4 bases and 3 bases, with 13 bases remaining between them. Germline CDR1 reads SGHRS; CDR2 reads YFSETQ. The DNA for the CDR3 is TGCGCCAGCAGCCCTCGGGCGGATGACTATGGCTACACCTTC. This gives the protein CASSPRADDYGYTF.

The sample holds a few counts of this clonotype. As DNA, the CDR3 is TGCAGTGCTTACCCTCTAGCGGGGGGCCGGGAGACCCAGTACTTC. This gives the protein CSAYPLAGGRETQYF. The V gene is TRBV20-1, the J gene TRBJ2-5, with TRBD2 matching over 11 bases. V gave up 5 bases and J gave up 5 bases; unmatched junction bases: 10. Germline V gene lookup returns CDR1 DFQATT and CDR2 SNEGSKA (reference sequence). This CDR3 has 15 amino acids.

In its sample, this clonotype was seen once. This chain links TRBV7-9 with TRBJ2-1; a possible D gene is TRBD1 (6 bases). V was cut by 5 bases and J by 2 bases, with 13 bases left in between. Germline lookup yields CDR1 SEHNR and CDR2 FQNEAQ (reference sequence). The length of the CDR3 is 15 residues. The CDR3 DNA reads TGTGCCAGCAGCCCCATCTCAGGGGCCTACAATGAGCAGTTCTTC. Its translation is CASSPISGAYNEQFF.

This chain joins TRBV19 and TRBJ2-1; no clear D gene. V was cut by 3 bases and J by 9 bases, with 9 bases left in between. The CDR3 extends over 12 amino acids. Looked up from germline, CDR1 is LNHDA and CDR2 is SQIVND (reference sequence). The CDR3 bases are TGTGCCAGTAGTATTAGCCCTACTGAGCAGTTCTTC. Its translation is CASSISPTEQFF. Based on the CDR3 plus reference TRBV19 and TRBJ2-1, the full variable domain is DGGITQSPKYLFRKEGQNVTLSCEQNLNHDAMYWYRQDPGQGLRLIYYSQIVNDFQKGDIAEGYSVSREKKESFPLTVTSAQKNPTAFYLCASSISPTEQFFGPGTRLTVL.

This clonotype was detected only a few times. The CDR3 sequence is CASSLRGSGGAYEQFF. The CDR3 region has the DNA TGTGCCAGCAGTTTAAGGGGTAGCGGGGGGGCCTATGAGCAGTTCTTC. This chain uses TRBV27 with TRBJ2-1; 11 bases match TRBD2. CDR1 is MNHEY and CDR2 is SMNVEV in the germline V gene (reference sequence). After removal of 2 bases from V and 8 bases from J, the junction contained 8 bases not matched to a gene. CDR3 length equals 16 residues.

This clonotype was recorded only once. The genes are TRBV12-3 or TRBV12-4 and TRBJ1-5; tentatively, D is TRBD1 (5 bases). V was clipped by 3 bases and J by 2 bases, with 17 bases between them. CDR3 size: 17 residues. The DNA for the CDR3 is TGTGCCAGCAGTTTCACGGGGCAGGTGAAAGGCAATCAGCCCCAGCATTTT. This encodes CASSFTGQVKGNQPQHF.

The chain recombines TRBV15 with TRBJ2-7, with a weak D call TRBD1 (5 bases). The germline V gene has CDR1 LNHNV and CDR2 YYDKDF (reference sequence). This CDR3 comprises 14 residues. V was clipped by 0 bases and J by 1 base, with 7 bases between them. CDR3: CATSRDQGSYEQYF. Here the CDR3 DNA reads TGTGCCACCAGCAGAGATCAGGGATCCTACGAGCAGTACTTC.

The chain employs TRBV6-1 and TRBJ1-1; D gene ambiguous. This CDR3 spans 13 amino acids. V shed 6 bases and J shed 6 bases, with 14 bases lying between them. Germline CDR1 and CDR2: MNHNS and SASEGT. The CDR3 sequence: CASRATVIAEAFF. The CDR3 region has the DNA TGTGCCAGCAGAGCCACAGTGATCGCTGAAGCTTTCTTT.

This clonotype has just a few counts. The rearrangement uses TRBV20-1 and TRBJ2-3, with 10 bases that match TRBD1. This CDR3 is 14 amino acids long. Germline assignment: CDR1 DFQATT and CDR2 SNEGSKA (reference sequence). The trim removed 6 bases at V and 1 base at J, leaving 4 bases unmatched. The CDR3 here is CSARDRGGTDTQYF. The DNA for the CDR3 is TGCAGTGCGCGGGACAGGGGAGGCACAGATACGCAGTATTTT.

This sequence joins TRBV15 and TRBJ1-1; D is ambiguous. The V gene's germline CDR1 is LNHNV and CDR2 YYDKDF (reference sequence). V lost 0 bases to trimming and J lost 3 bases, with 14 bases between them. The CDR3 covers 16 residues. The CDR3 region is CATSRDKSHQDTEAFF. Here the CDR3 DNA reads TGTGCCACCAGCAGAGATAAAAGCCACCAGGACACTGAAGCTTTCTTT. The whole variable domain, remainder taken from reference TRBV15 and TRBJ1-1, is DAMVIQNPRYQVTQFGKPVTLSCSQTLNHNVMYWYQQKSSQAPKLLFHYYDKDFNNEADTPDNFQSRRPNTSFCFLDIRSPGLGDTAMYLCATSRDKSHQDTEAFFGQGTRLTVV.

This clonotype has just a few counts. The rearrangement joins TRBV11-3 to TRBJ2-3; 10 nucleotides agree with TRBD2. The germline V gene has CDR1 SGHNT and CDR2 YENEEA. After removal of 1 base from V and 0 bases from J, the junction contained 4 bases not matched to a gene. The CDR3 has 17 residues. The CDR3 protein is CASSLGIAGGSTDTQYF. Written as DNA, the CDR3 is TGTGCCAGCAGCTTAGGGATAGCGGGGGGTAGCACAGATACGCAGTATTTT.

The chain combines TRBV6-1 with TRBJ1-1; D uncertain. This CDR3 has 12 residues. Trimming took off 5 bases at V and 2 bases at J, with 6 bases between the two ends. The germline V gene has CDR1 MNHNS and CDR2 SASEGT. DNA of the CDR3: TGTGCCAGCAGTCTGCTCAACACTGAAGCTTTCTTT. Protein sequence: CASSLLNTEAFF.

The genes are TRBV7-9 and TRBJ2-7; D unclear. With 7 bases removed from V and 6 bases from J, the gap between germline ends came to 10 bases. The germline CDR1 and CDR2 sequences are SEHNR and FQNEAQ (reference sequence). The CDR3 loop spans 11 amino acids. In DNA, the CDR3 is TGTGCCAGCACAGCTATGGGCGAGCAGTACTTC. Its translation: CASTAMGEQYF.